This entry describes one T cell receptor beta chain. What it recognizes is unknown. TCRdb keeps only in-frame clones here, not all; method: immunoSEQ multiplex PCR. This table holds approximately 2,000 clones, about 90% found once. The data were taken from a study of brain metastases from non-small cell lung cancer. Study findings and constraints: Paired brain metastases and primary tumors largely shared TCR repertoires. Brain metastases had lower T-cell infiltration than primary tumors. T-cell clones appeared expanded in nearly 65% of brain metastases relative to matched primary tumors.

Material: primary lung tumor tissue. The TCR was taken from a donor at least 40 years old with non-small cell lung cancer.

Written as DNA, the CDR3 is TGTGCCAGCATAATTAGTAGTACGCAGTATTTT. Translation gives CASIISSTQYF. The chain links TRBV2 to TRBJ2-3; D gene unclear. Germline V CDR1 and CDR2: SNHLY, FYNNEI. The CDR3 is 11 amino acids. Trimming shortened V by 7 bases and J by 8 bases, and 10 bases separated the two germline ends.